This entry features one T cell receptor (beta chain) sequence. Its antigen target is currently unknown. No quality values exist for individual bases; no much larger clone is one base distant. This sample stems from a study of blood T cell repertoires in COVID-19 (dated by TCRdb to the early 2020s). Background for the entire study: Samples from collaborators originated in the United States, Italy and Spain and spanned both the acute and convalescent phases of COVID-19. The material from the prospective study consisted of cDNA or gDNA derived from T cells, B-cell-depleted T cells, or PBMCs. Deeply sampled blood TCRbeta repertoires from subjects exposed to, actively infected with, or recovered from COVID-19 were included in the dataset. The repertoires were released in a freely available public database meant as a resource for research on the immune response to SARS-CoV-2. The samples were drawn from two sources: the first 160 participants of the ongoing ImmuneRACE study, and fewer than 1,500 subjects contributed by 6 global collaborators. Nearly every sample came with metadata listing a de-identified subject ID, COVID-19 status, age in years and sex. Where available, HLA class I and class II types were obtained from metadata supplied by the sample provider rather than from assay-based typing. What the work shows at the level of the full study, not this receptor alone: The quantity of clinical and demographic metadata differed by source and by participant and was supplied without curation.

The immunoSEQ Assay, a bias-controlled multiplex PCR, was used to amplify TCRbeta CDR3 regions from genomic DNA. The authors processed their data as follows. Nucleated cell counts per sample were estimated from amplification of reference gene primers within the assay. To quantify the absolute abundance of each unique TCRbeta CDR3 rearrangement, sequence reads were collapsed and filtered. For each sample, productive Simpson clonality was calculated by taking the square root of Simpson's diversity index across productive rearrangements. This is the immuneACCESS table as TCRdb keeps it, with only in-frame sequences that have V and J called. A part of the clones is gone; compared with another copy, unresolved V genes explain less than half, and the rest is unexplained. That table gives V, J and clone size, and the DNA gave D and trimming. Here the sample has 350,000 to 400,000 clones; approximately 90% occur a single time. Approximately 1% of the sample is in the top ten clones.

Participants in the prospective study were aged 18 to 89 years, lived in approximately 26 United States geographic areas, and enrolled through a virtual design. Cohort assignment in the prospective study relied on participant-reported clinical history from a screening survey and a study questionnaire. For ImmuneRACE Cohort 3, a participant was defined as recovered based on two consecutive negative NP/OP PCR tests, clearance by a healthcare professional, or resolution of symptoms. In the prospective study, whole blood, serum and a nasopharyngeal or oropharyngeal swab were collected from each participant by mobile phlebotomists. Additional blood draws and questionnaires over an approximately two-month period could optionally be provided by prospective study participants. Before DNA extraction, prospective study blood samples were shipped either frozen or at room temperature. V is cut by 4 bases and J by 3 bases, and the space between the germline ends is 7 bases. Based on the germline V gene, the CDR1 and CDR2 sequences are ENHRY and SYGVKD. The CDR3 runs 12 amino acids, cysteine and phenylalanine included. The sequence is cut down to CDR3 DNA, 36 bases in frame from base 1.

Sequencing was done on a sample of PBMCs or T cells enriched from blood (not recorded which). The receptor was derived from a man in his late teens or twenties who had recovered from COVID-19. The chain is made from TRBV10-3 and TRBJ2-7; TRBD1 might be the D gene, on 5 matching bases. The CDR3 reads CAISADSYEQYF. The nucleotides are TGTGCCATCAGTGCCGACAGCTACGAGCAGTACTTC.